Listed below are T cell receptor beta chains from one sample, sequenced in a study of cytomegalovirus exposure and HLA in healthy donors. Repertoires were generated with immunoSEQ multiplex PCR, while TCRdb's copy carries only in-frame clones and drops some. This table holds over 200,000 clones, approximately 83% found once. Source material: PBMCs. These receptors were collected from a woman under 40 in good health and CMV-seropositive. Both conserved end residues are part of each CDR3. Each record gives: V gene, J gene, D gene, clone size, CDR3 protein, CDR3 DNA. D genes are given only for firm matches. The size of a clone is reported for some rows only, either as once, few or many, or as a class for expanded clones.

v_call: TRBV5-6; j_call: TRBJ2-7; d_call: -; clone_size: -; cdr3_aa: CASSFQGIRAYEQYF; cdr3_nt: TGTGCCAGCAGCTTTCAGGGTATTCGGGCTTACGAGCAGTACTTC
v_call: TRBV7-9; j_call: TRBJ1-1; d_call: TRBD1; clone_size: -; cdr3_aa: CASSLDASGGTEAFF; cdr3_nt: TGTGCCAGCAGCTTAGATGCCTCAGGGGGCACTGAAGCTTTCTTT
v_call: TRBV27; j_call: TRBJ2-6; d_call: -; clone_size: -; cdr3_aa: CASSAQGTGANVLTF; cdr3_nt: TGTGCCAGCAGCGCCCAAGGGACCGGGGCCAACGTCCTGACTTTC
v_call: TRBV28; j_call: TRBJ1-2; d_call: -; clone_size: -; cdr3_aa: CASSSEGTVGEYGYTF; cdr3_nt: TGTGCCAGCAGTTCCGAAGGGACGGTCGGGGAATATGGCTACACCTTC
v_call: TRBV6-5; j_call: TRBJ2-3; d_call: -; clone_size: -; cdr3_aa: CASSPTRTTYTQYF; cdr3_nt: TGTGCCAGCAGCCCAACCCGGACTACATATACGCAGTATTTT
v_call: TRBV2; j_call: TRBJ2-5; d_call: -; clone_size: -; cdr3_aa: CASSLIRTQETQYF; cdr3_nt: TGTGCCAGCAGTTTGATCAGGACCCAAGAGACCCAGTACTTC
v_call: TRBV27; j_call: TRBJ2-5; d_call: -; clone_size: -; cdr3_aa: CASSSYFQETQYF; cdr3_nt: TGTGCCAGCAGTTCGTACTTCCAAGAGACCCAGTACTTC
v_call: TRBV29-1; j_call: TRBJ2-1; d_call: -; clone_size: -; cdr3_aa: CSVAWDGDNEQFF; cdr3_nt: TGCAGCGTTGCGTGGGACGGAGACAATGAGCAGTTCTTC
v_call: TRBV19; j_call: TRBJ1-3; d_call: -; clone_size: few; cdr3_aa: CASSSQGSGNTIYF; cdr3_nt: TGTGCCAGTAGTAGTCAGGGATCTGGAAACACCATATATTTT
v_call: TRBV2; j_call: TRBJ1-1; d_call: -; clone_size: once; cdr3_aa: CASSEVEGAEAFF; cdr3_nt: TGTGCCAGCAGTGAAGTTGAGGGAGCTGAAGCTTTCTTT
v_call: TRBV5-1; j_call: TRBJ1-1; d_call: -; clone_size: -; cdr3_aa: CASSPVRGNTEAFF; cdr3_nt: TGCGCCAGCAGCCCAGTCAGGGGGAACACTGAAGCTTTCTTT
v_call: TRBV30; j_call: TRBJ1-1; d_call: -; clone_size: -; cdr3_aa: CAWQGSTEAFF; cdr3_nt: TGTGCCTGGCAGGGGAGCACTGAAGCTTTCTTT
v_call: TRBV18; j_call: TRBJ1-4; d_call: TRBD1; clone_size: -; cdr3_aa: CASSPRRTGVLATNEKLFF; cdr3_nt: TGTGCCAGCTCACCACGGAGGACAGGGGTTTTGGCAACTAATGAAAAACTGTTTTTT
v_call: TRBV28; j_call: TRBJ1-2; d_call: TRBD1; clone_size: once; cdr3_aa: CASRHLRDRDYGYTF; cdr3_nt: TGTGCCAGCAGGCACCTCCGGGACAGAGACTATGGCTACACCTTC
v_call: TRBV10-3; j_call: TRBJ2-5; d_call: -; clone_size: -; cdr3_aa: CAISESLTDPETQYF; cdr3_nt: TGTGCCATCAGTGAGTCGTTGACAGACCCAGAGACCCAGTACTTC
v_call: TRBV28; j_call: TRBJ1-2; d_call: -; clone_size: -; cdr3_aa: CASSLPDGPGVDGYTF; cdr3_nt: TGTGCCAGCAGTTTACCGGACGGGCCCGGGGTGGATGGCTACACCTTC
v_call: TRBV6-5; j_call: TRBJ2-5; d_call: -; clone_size: -; cdr3_aa: CASSYTGRVIETQYF; cdr3_nt: TGTGCCAGCAGTTATACCGGAAGGGTGATTGAGACCCAGTACTTC
v_call: TRBV29-1; j_call: TRBJ1-2; d_call: -; clone_size: -; cdr3_aa: CSAREYPSGDYGYTF; cdr3_nt: TGCAGCGCCCGAGAATACCCCAGCGGGGACTATGGCTACACCTTC
v_call: TRBV27; j_call: TRBJ2-1; d_call: -; clone_size: -; cdr3_aa: CASSLGSGGGVYNEQFF; cdr3_nt: TGTGCCAGCAGTTTAGGTTCCGGTGGAGGGGTTTACAATGAGCAGTTCTTC
v_call: TRBV7-9; j_call: TRBJ2-7; d_call: TRBD2; clone_size: -; cdr3_aa: CASSLGSGSYEQYF; cdr3_nt: TGTGCCAGCAGCTTAGGTAGCGGGAGCTACGAGCAGTACTTC
v_call: TRBV2; j_call: TRBJ2-5; d_call: -; clone_size: -; cdr3_aa: CASSGQKGGAQYF; cdr3_nt: TGTGCCAGCAGTGGACAAAAAGGGGGTGCTCAGTACTTC
v_call: TRBV7-6; j_call: TRBJ2-1; d_call: -; clone_size: -; cdr3_aa: CASSPGTRRPRKWNEQFF; cdr3_nt: TGTGCCAGCAGCCCGGGGACCAGACGACCAAGAAAGTGGAATGAGCAGTTCTTC
v_call: TRBV29-1; j_call: TRBJ2-5; d_call: -; clone_size: -; cdr3_aa: CSGYQETQYF; cdr3_nt: TGCAGCGGGTACCAAGAGACCCAGTACTTC
v_call: TRBV29-1; j_call: TRBJ2-5; d_call: TRBD2; clone_size: -; cdr3_aa: CSVDGLAGVNRETQYF; cdr3_nt: TGCAGCGTTGATGGTCTAGCGGGAGTTAACAGAGAGACCCAGTACTTC
v_call: TRBV6-1; j_call: TRBJ1-3; d_call: TRBD1; clone_size: -; cdr3_aa: CASSNDRGIGNTIYF; cdr3_nt: TGTGCCAGCAGCAATGACAGGGGGATTGGAAACACCATATATTTT
v_call: TRBV13; j_call: TRBJ2-7; d_call: -; clone_size: -; cdr3_aa: CASSSAQRYEQYF; cdr3_nt: TGTGCCAGCAGCTCAGCTCAGCGGTACGAGCAGTACTTC
v_call: TRBV28; j_call: TRBJ1-2; d_call: -; clone_size: -; cdr3_aa: CASSPKWAGPNYGYTF; cdr3_nt: TGTGCCAGCAGCCCTAAATGGGCAGGGCCTAACTATGGCTACACCTTC